Presented here are 32 T cell receptor beta chains from one specimen sequenced in a study of blood T cell repertoires in COVID-19. The method was immunoSEQ multiplex PCR; TCRdb's version includes in-frame clones alone and lacks a portion of them. The sample lists over 250,000 clones; approximately 89% were seen once. Sample: peripheral blood. The source of these receptors is an older woman with acute or convalescent COVID-19.

The chain uses TRBV7-9 and TRBJ2-1; TRBD2 is a possible D gene (6 bases). With 5 bases removed from V and 2 bases from J, the gap between germline ends came to 10 bases. The germline CDR1 and CDR2 sequences are SEHNR and FQNEAQ (reference sequence). CDR3 length: 14 residues. For the CDR3, the DNA is TGTGCCAGCAGCGCGGGACTTCCCTACAATGAGCAGTTCTTC. It encodes CASSAGLPYNEQFF. Full variable domain (rest looked up from reference TRBV7-9 and TRBJ2-1): DTGVSQNPRHKITKRGQNVTFRCDPISEHNRLYWYRQTLGQGPEFLTYFQNEAQLEKSRLLSDRFSAERPKGSFSTLEIQRTEQGDSAMYLCASSAGLPYNEQFFGPGTRLTVL.

The chain links TRBV7-2 to TRBJ2-2, with 10 positions matching TRBD2. CDR1 and CDR2 from the germline V gene are SGHTA and FQGNSA. Trimming cost V 2 bases and J 2 bases; bases outside gene matches: 11. The CDR3 loop spans 19 amino acids. The CDR3 protein is CASSLLVASGSLNTGELFF. In DNA, the CDR3 is TGTGCCAGCAGCTTACTCGTGGCTAGCGGGAGCCTAAACACCGGGGAGCTGTTTTTT.

V usage is TRBV5-1 and J usage is TRBJ1-5; 9 positions agree with TRBD1. Losses at the gene ends were 4 bases for V and 4 bases for J; bases not matched to a gene: 6. This CDR3 comprises 15 residues. The germline CDR1 and CDR2 sequences are SGHRS and YFSETQ. CDR3 coding DNA: TGCGCCAGCAGCCTCCAGGGACAGGGTAATCAGCCCCAGCATTTT. This translates into CASSLQGQGNQPQHF.

The chain combines TRBV7-2 with TRBJ1-1; D unclear. CDR1 and CDR2 (germline): SGHTA, FQGNSA. This CDR3 is built from 15 residues. Trimming took 2 bases from V and 0 from J, leaving 10 bases between them. The CDR3 loop reads CASSLRTVMNTEAFF. DNA of the CDR3: TGTGCCAGCAGCTTAAGAACAGTCATGAACACTGAAGCTTTCTTT. The whole variable domain, remainder taken from reference TRBV7-2 and TRBJ1-1, is GAGVSQSPSNKVTEKGKDVELRCDPISGHTALYWYRQSLGQGLEFLIYFQGNSAPDKSGLPSDRFSAERTGGSVSTLTIQRTQQEDSAVYLCASSLRTVMNTEAFFGQGTRLTVV.

The rearrangement joins TRBV14 to TRBJ1-2, with 7 bases matching TRBD1. The CDR3 is 17 amino acids. V shed 0 bases and J 7 bases; nucleotides not matched to a gene: 14. Germline assignment: CDR1 SGHDN and CDR2 FVKESK. The CDR3 here is CASSQEIGRQGTVGYTF. The CDR3 DNA follows: TGTGCCAGCAGCCAAGAAATAGGGAGACAGGGAACCGTTGGCTACACCTTC.

The V gene is TRBV5-5, the J gene TRBJ1-1; D is undetermined. Germline V gene lookup returns CDR1 SGHKS and CDR2 YYEKEE (reference sequence). CDR3 length: 14 residues. V gave up 4 bases and J gave up 0 bases, with 10 bases separating them. In DNA form, the CDR3 reads TGTGCCAGCAGCCCAGAGAGGGTGAACACTGAAGCTTTCTTT. It encodes CASSPERVNTEAFF.

V gene TRBV5-1 combines with J gene TRBJ2-7, with TRBD1 matching 9 bases. The CDR3 length is 14 residues. Germline-derived CDR1 and CDR2 are SGHRS and YFSETQ. V shed 4 bases and J 3 bases; nucleotides not matched to a gene: 5. CDR3 in amino acids: CASSPGTGFYEQYF. The CDR3 coding sequence is TGCGCCAGCAGCCCCGGGACAGGGTTCTACGAGCAGTACTTC.

V and J are TRBV28 and TRBJ1-5; a possible D gene is TRBD1 (5 bases). Per germline, CDR1 MDHEN and CDR2 SYDVKM. V lost 2 bases, J lost 2 bases, and 16 bases lay in between. CDR3 length: 17 residues. The CDR3 region is CASSLESGGWGNQPQHF. Here the CDR3 DNA reads TGTGCCAGCAGTTTAGAGTCGGGGGGATGGGGCAATCAGCCCCAGCATTTT. Supplemented by reference TRBV28 and TRBJ1-5, the full variable domain reads DVKVTQSSRYLVKRTGEKVFLECVQDMDHENMFWYRQDPGLGLRLIYFSYDVKMKEKGDIPEGYSVSREKKERFSLILESASTNQTSMYLCASSLESGGWGNQPQHFGDGTRLSIL.

The J gene is TRBJ1-5, the V gene TRBV19, with 9 bases lining up with TRBD1. The germline CDR1 and CDR2 sequences are LNHDA and SQIVND (reference sequence). This CDR3 comprises 17 residues. J was trimmed by 1 base and V by 5 bases; bases with no gene match: 9. This CDR3 reads CASSSNRGLESNQPQHF. The CDR3 bases are TGTGCCAGTAGTTCCAACAGGGGGCTAGAGAGCAATCAGCCCCAGCATTTT.

The chain joins TRBV9 to TRBJ1-1; TRBD1 might be the D (5 bases). Germline CDR1 is SGDLS and CDR2 is YYNGEE. Trimming pared 1 base from V and 3 bases from J, leaving 7 bases between. This CDR3 is 13 amino acids long. This CDR3 is CASSVSGHTEAFF. DNA for the CDR3: TGTGCCAGCAGCGTATCAGGGCACACTGAAGCTTTCTTT.

CDR3 in DNA: TGTGCCAGCTCACCATCTACGGGGGGGAACACTGAAGCTTTCTTT. Its translation: CASSPSTGGNTEAFF. This chain uses TRBV18 with TRBJ1-1, with D possibly being TRBD1 (5 bases). The CDR3 length is 15 residues. Trimming removed 2 bases at V and 1 base at J, with 11 bases between. In germline, CDR1 is KGHSH, CDR2 LQKENI. Using reference TRBV18 and TRBJ1-1 for the parts outside the CDR3, the full variable domain is NAGVMQNPRHLVRRRGQEARLRCSPMKGHSHVYWYRQLPEEGLKFMVYLQKENIIDESGMPKERFSAEFPKEGPSILRIQQVVRGDSAAYFCASSPSTGGNTEAFFGQGTRLTVV.

The chain has TRBV28 and TRBJ2-1; 7 positions agree with TRBD1. This CDR3 region has 13 residues. Trimming took 7 bases from V and 9 from J; bases not matched to a gene: 9. CDR1 and CDR2 (germline): MDHEN, SYDVKM. This CDR3 is CASTTGQAREQFF. CDR3 bases: TGTGCCAGCACCACCGGACAGGCCCGTGAGCAGTTCTTC.

The chain carries TRBV9 and TRBJ2-2, with 9 bases matching TRBD2. CDR3 size: 17 residues. V lost 0 bases and J lost 0; bases outside the gene matches: 3. Germline CDR1 reads SGDLS; CDR2 reads YYNGEE. The CDR3 DNA follows: TGTGCCAGCAGCGTAGCCCTAGCGGGACCGAACACCGGGGAGCTGTTTTTT. Protein product: CASSVALAGPNTGELFF.

The rearrangement links TRBV5-4 to TRBJ1-1, with a tentative D call TRBD1 (5 bases). Germline V gene sequence: CDR1 SGHNT, CDR2 YYREEE (reference sequence). Trimming left V 2 bases short and J 8 bases short, with 16 bases between. CDR3 size: 14 residues. CDR3 DNA sequence: TGTGCCAGCAGCTTACAACAGGTAACTAGCGAAGCTTTCTTT. Translated, it gives CASSLQQVTSEAFF.

This clone was picked up one time. The CDR3 protein is CASSLIPGQPQHF. Written as DNA, the CDR3 is TGTGCCAGCAGCTTGATCCCAGGACAGCCCCAGCATTTT. The gene calls are TRBV5-4 and TRBJ1-5, with unresolved D. In germline, CDR1 is SGHNT, CDR2 YYREEE (reference sequence). The V and J ends lost 1 base and 7 bases respectively, with 9 bases between them. This CDR3 comprises 13 residues.

This clone has just one count. The CDR3 DNA follows: TGCAGTGCTAGTTCAGGGGCAAGGGGAGTTTCCTATAATTCACCCCTCCACTTT. Protein: CSASSGARGVSYNSPLHF. The chain couples TRBV20-1 to TRBJ1-6, with D possibly being TRBD1 (6 bases). This CDR3 is 18 amino acids long. CDR1 and CDR2 (germline): DFQATT, SNEGSKA (reference sequence). V shed 3 bases and J shed 1 base, with 19 bases lying between them.

The V call is TRBV27, the J call TRBJ2-7; D is ambiguous. CDR3 size: 15 residues. Deletions cut 10 bases from V and 3 bases from J, with 22 bases between. Germline lookup yields CDR1 MNHEY and CDR2 SMNVEV (reference sequence). Here the CDR3 reads CATQYRATADYEQYF. DNA of the CDR3: TGTGCCACGCAGTACCGAGCGACCGCAGACTACGAGCAGTACTTC.

This chain uses TRBV7-9 with TRBJ2-7; TRBD2 aligns across 10 bases. V dropped 5 bases and J dropped 3; count of bases not matched to a gene: 7. There are 15 residues in the CDR3. From germline, CDR1 is SEHNR and CDR2 FQNEAQ (reference sequence). CDR3 DNA sequence: TGTGCCAGCAGCACCCGAGGGACTAGCGTCTACGAGCAGTACTTC. Its translation: CASSTRGTSVYEQYF.

The gene calls are TRBV7-9 and TRBJ1-4; 12 bases fit TRBD1. J gave up 1 base and V 5 bases, and 11 bases lay outside the gene matches. Germline V lookup: CDR1 SEHNR, CDR2 FQNEAQ (reference sequence). The length of the CDR3 is 19 residues. As DNA, the CDR3 is TGTGCCAGCAGCCCCCGGGACAGGGGGCGAAGGGGAACTAATGAAAAACTGTTTTTT. This translates into CASSPRDRGRRGTNEKLFF.

The chain carries TRBV29-1 and TRBJ2-2; TRBD1 matches 9 bases. Germline CDR1 and CDR2: SQVTM and ANQGSEA. V lost 5 bases, J lost 5 bases, and 3 bases stayed unmatched. The CDR3 consists of 13 residues. Here the CDR3 reads CSVRGQGTGELFF. The CDR3 DNA reads as TGCAGCGTTCGGGGACAGGGTACCGGGGAGCTGTTTTTT.

The J gene is TRBJ2-1, the V gene TRBV9; TRBD1 agrees at 7 bases. Trimming removed 3 bases from V and 4 bases from J; junction bases left unmatched: 4. CDR3 length: 14 amino acids. Germline CDR1 SGDLS, CDR2 YYNGEE. CDR3 nucleotides: TGTGCCAGCAGCGCCGGGACAGATTACAATGAGCAGTTCTTC. It specifies CASSAGTDYNEQFF.

V usage is TRBV5-5 and J usage is TRBJ2-2; 8 bases map to TRBD1. Germline CDR1 is SGHKS and CDR2 is YYEKEE (reference sequence). The CDR3 consists of 15 residues. After removal of 3 bases from V and 5 bases from J, the junction contained 6 bases not matched to a gene. This CDR3 is CASSSTGVETGELFF. Here the CDR3 DNA reads TGTGCCAGCAGCTCGACAGGGGTGGAAACCGGGGAGCTGTTTTTT.

This clone appeared once. An end of the junction differs from the germline gene, which may be a read error. The rearrangement joins TRBV4-2 to TRBJ1-6; 7 positions agree with TRBD1. CDR1 LGHNA and CDR2 YNFKEQ come from the germline V gene. The length of the CDR3 is 15 residues. CDR3 in DNA: TGTGCCAGCAGCAAAGACCCCAGGGGGAATTCACCCCTCCACTTT. It translates to CASSKDPRGNSPLHF.

The V gene is TRBV27, the J gene TRBJ1-2; 7 bases are a match to TRBD1. The CDR3 is made up of 15 amino acids. Germline CDR1 MNHEY, CDR2 SMNVEV (reference sequence). The V and J ends lost 3 bases and 4 bases, in that order; junction bases with no gene match: 8. Written as DNA, the CDR3 is TGTGCCAGCAGTTTCGGACAGGCACTTGGCTATGGCTACACCTTC. Amino acid sequence: CASSFGQALGYGYTF.

CDR3 region: CASSQAQGYGYTF. CDR3 nucleotides: TGCGCCAGCAGCCAAGCACAGGGGTATGGCTACACCTTC. This chain connects TRBV4-1 to TRBJ1-2, with 7 positions matching TRBD1. CDR3 length: 13 residues. V shed 1 base, J shed 5 bases, and the junction held 1 base outside the gene matches. CDR1 and CDR2 (germline): MGHRA, YSYEKL.

The chain joins TRBV29-1 to TRBJ1-1; 9 bases line up with TRBD1. CDR1 is SQVTM and CDR2 is ANQGSEA in the germline V gene. With V trimmed by 7 bases and J by 3 bases, 3 bases remained unmatched. This CDR3 region has 12 residues. The CDR3 DNA is TGCAGCGCCGACAGGGGGGACACTGAAGCTTTCTTT. As protein: CSADRGDTEAFF.

This chain uses TRBV7-2 with TRBJ2-2, with D possibly being TRBD1 (5 bases). The germline V gene has CDR1 SGHTA and CDR2 FQGNSA. This CDR3 has 16 residues. Trimming took 1 base from V and 5 from J, leaving 14 bases between them. CDR3 DNA sequence: TGTGCCAGCAGCTTAGTTTCAGGGTCCATAACCGGGGAGCTGTTTTTT. This codes for CASSLVSGSITGELFF.

The chain carries TRBV18 and TRBJ2-3, with 10 nucleotides matching TRBD1. The V and J ends lost 3 bases and 0 bases, in that order; junction bases with no gene match: 0. CDR1 and CDR2 from the germline V gene are KGHSH and LQKENI. CDR3 size: 15 residues. The CDR3 nucleotides are TGTGCCAGCTCACCGGACAGGGGGAGCACAGATACGCAGTATTTT. Translation gives CASSPDRGSTDTQYF.

Worth noting for this clone: Compared with germline, one end of the junction differs, possibly owing to a read error. J is TRBJ2-7 and V is TRBV9; 12 bases are a match to TRBD1. Germline V gene data show CDR1 as SGDLS and CDR2 as YYNGEE. The CDR3 is 15 residues long. CDR3 loop: CASSIGTGGSNEQYF. The CDR3 nucleotides read TGTGCCAGCAGCATTGGGACAGGGGGCTCCAACGAGCAGTACTTC.

The chain links TRBV10-3 to TRBJ2-7, with D perhaps TRBD1 (6 bases). The germline CDR1 and CDR2 sequences are ENHRY and SYGVKD. V lost 5 bases and J 7 bases, leaving 21 bases between the germline ends. CDR3 size: 15 residues. The CDR3 DNA sequence: TGTGCCATCAGTCGAACACTGGTGGACAGTCTGGAGCAGTACTTC. It translates to CAISRTLVDSLEQYF.

This sequence joins TRBV9 and TRBJ2-7; tentatively, D is TRBD1 (5 bases). V was cut by 4 bases and J by 7 bases, with 18 bases left in between. CDR3 length equals 14 residues. CDR1 SGDLS and CDR2 YYNGEE come from the germline V gene. The CDR3 sequence is CASSSQGEAWEQYF. DNA for the CDR3: TGTGCCAGCAGCTCCCAGGGTGAGGCCTGGGAGCAGTACTTC.

The CDR3 loop is CASSPRRNVRRTSGAQETQYF. In DNA form, the CDR3 reads TGTGCCAGCTCACCGCGCCGTAATGTAAGAAGGACTAGCGGAGCCCAAGAGACCCAGTACTTC. V is TRBV18 and J is TRBJ2-5, with TRBD2 matching over 10 bases. CDR1 KGHSH and CDR2 LQKENI come from the germline V gene. This CDR3 has 21 amino acids. V dropped 3 bases and J dropped 1; count of bases not matched to a gene: 20.